This TCR beta chain comes out of a study of cytomegalovirus exposure and HLA in healthy donors. V lost 0 bases to trimming and J lost 4 bases, with 10 bases between them. CDR3 length equals 14 residues. The germline CDR1 and CDR2 sequences are SGHNT and YYREEE (reference sequence). Study-level findings and limits: Earlier analysis found most TCR beta V segments productive about 90% or about 30% of the time.

Use of 60 Vbeta and 13 Jbeta primers characterized the PCR. TCRdb's copy holds only in-frame clones and misses some; the assay was immunoSEQ multiplex PCR. The sample shows about 210,000 clones, roughly 79% of them seen only once. About this clone: Its antigen remains unknown.

This chain connects TRBV5-4 to TRBJ1-2; D unresolved. The clonotype originates from a male donor in good health and CMV-seronegative. The sequencing sample was made of PBMCs. CDR3 residues: CASSLEPGGYGYTF. The CDR3 coding sequence is TGTGCCAGCAGCTTGGAGCCGGGAGGCTATGGCTACACCTTC. Full variable domain (missing parts from reference TRBV5-4 and TRBJ1-2): ETGVTQSPTHLIKTRGQQVTLRCSSQSGHNTVSWYQQALGQGPQFIFQYYREEENGRGNFPPRFSGLQFPNYSSELNVNALELDDSALYLCASSLEPGGYGYTFGSGTRLTVV.